This TCR beta chain emerged from a study of CD8+CD57+ T cells in acquired aplastic anemia (dated by TCRdb to the late 2010s). Study-level background: DNA extracted from sorted CD4+ and CD8+ cells had a mean of roughly 3 ug, with a range of about 0.19 to 27.4 ug. Healthy donor samples averaged about 10 million reads for CD4+ and 11 million to 14 million for CD8+ cells. What the research found in general, with its limitations: Around 27 CD8+ CDR3 sequences were shared between patients and controls but appeared highly expressed in patients and within their immunodominant clones. No significant difference in CD8+ Simpson's diversity was found between patients and healthy controls (P=0.060).

A remark on this clonotype: It has no known antigen specificity. No base-level quality is on record; no much larger clone is a single base apart.

TCR beta VDJ combination and CDR3 sequence profiling used genomic DNA as the template. TCR repertoire sequencing was run on an Illumina HiSeq 2000. As for the authors' bioinformatics: TRBV/TRBJ rearrangement plots, CDR3 size and DJ length profiles, and Simpson's diversity index were used to evaluate the repertoires. The most abundant DNA sequence in the deep sequencing data was taken as the immunodominant clone. CDR3 amino acid sequences were checked for sharing across subjects and were also compared against the VDJdb database and published repertoires. The public reads were reprocessed in TCRdb via fastp at Q25 and MiXCR, keeping in-frame beta chains. Rows with one shared CDR3 protein collapse into an entry with the most common genes and DNA. In this record, the V and J calls reflect TCRdb's handling and not the investigators' own analysis. In this sample the table shows some 210,000 distinct CDR3 sequences, over 60% of which occur a single time. 25% to 30% of the sample rests with the top ten.

In this study, sorted CD4+ and CD8+ T cells from the blood of healthy subjects and of severe aplastic anemia patients had their TCR repertoires deep-sequenced. Ficoll-Paque density gradient centrifugation was used to isolate peripheral blood mononuclear cells. Before DNA extraction, CD4+ and CD8+ T cells were sorted with FACS or magnetic beads. V is cut by 5 bases and J by 9 bases, and the space between the germline ends is 20 bases. Via the germline V gene, CDR1 is MDHEN and CDR2 SYDVKM. The CDR3 has 14 amino acids, counting the end cysteine and phenylalanine. Solely the CDR3 DNA is kept, with 42 bases framed from the first base.

The origin of this receptor is a human donor in good health. This chain is built from TRBV28 and TRBJ2-7; the D gene could be TRBD1 or TRBD2, each one agreeing over 7 bases. The specimen was sorted CD4+, CD8+, or CD8+CD57+ T cells (not recorded which) from PBMCs. This receptor carries the CDR3 CASSPQGEGAGQYF. Here is the DNA: TGTGCCAGCAGTCCCCAAGGGGAGGGGGCGGGGCAGTACTTC.